The present entry profiles one T cell receptor beta chain with its context. What antigen it recognizes has not been identified. No much larger clone is present one base from it, and per-base qualities are unavailable. High-throughput TCR beta sequencing profiled peripheral blood CD8+ and CD4+ T cells from healthy donors, Susac syndrome patients and multiple sclerosis patients. Healthy donors were age- and sex-matched controls. CD8+ TEMRA cells were enriched by FACS, while bulk CD8+ and CD4+ T cells were purified by magnetic negative isolation. Blood was drawn into EDTA tubes, processed within 24 hours, and PBMCs were isolated by density gradient centrifugation. PBMCs intended for TCR sequencing were frozen in liquid nitrogen and were later thawed in a 37 degrees C water bath. A purity of at least 90% was achieved for sorted or isolated CD4+, CD8+ and CD8+ TEMRA cells. This entry is derived from a study of CD8 T cells in Susac syndrome (dated by TCRdb to between 2018 and 2021). For the wider study: Repertoire sequencing was used to test whether CD8+ T cell activation and differentiation in Susac syndrome was antigen driven. General conclusions and limits of the study: The TCR sequencing and HLA analysis was acknowledged to have included a relatively small number of individuals.

RNA was extracted using the RNeasy kit, and about 0.45 to 1 microgram was reverse transcribed with random hexamers. TCR beta CDR3 regions were amplified with the immunoSEQ multiplex PCR assay covering 54 Vbeta and 13 Jbeta segments. PCR amplification bias was corrected by using a synthetic template baseline for primer optimization and computational correction. Per the authors' processing: Reads were annotated to V, D and J genes according to IMGT and were analyzed with immunoSEQ Analyzer, with only productive sequences retained. To calculate clonality, Shannon entropy was normalized by log2 of the number of productive unique sequences and then subtracted from one. For each patient and control, public and private clones were evaluated within the 100 most prevalent clones. Clones were defined as Susac-specific if absent from the healthy and MS cohorts, from 1052 published viral clones and from other ImmuneACCESS disease sequences. TCRdb trimmed public reads at Q25 via fastp, called clones via MiXCR and kept in-frame beta chains. One record per CDR3 amino acid sequence lists the most common genes and DNA. The V and J calls follow TCRdb's processing rather than the paper's. The sample data list 100,000 to 150,000 distinct CDR3 sequences, and around 94% of these were observed just once. Under 0.095% of the sample goes to the ten largest clones.

V is reduced by 2 bases and J by 2 bases, leaving a spacing of 9 bases between them. The germline V gene (reference sequence) supplies CDR1 GTSNPN and CDR2 SVGIG. The CDR3 numbers 13 residues from cysteine through phenylalanine. The kept DNA is CDR3 alone, 39 bases in frame from the first base. The specimen sequenced was CD4+ T cells from PBMCs. The TCR sequence derives from a human donor in good health. This sequence uses TRBV30 and TRBJ1-2; the D gene cannot be named for sure. The nucleotide sequence reads TGTGCCTGGAGTAAACATGGCAACTATGGCTACACCTTC. Translated, it gives CAWSKHGNYGYTF.